What follows are 27 T cell receptor beta chains derived from one specimen sequenced in a study of tumor-infiltrating lymphocytes in primary liver carcinoma. Total RNA and DNA came together from 20-30 mg of bulk tissue without cell sorting. TCR beta cDNA came from about 500 ng total RNA, primed with a constant-region primer. Three-round nested multiplex PCR performed with slightly modified ARM-PCR produced the TCR beta libraries. Each of the first two PCR rounds ran nine to ten cycles with TRBV1-TRBV30 forward and C-beta reverse primers. TCRdb processed the multiplex PCR reads anew with MiXCR; each CDR3 protein has one entry. The sample yields fewer than 40,000 distinct CDR3 sequences, around 71% seen once. Sequencing input: liver tumor tissue from sampling region 3. The subset denotes: tumor region T3, left-lateral pole. All receptors derive from a woman aged 30 to 39 with primary liver carcinoma and hepatitis B virus infection.

The chain is built from TRBV7-9 and TRBJ1-4, with D uncertain. Germline-derived CDR1 and CDR2 are SEHNR and FQNEAQ (reference sequence). V lost 6 bases and J lost 7, with 21 bases in between. The CDR3 is 16 amino acids. The CDR3 DNA is TGTGCCAGCAGTGACTACAACCCTCTAGTGGGTGAAAAACTGTTTTTT. Its translation is CASSDYNPLVGEKLFF.

A remark on this clonotype: An end of the junction does not agree with germline; a read error may underlie this. This chain connects TRBV11-3 to TRBJ2-7, with a tentative D call TRBD1 (6 bases). The CDR3 totals 18 residues. Germline assignment: CDR1 SGHNT and CDR2 YENEEA. CDR3 in amino acids: CASSLDQLGTPGTYDQYF. The CDR3 bases are TGTGCCAGCAGCTTAGACCAGTTAGGGACACCGGGGACCTACGACCAGTACTTC.

Comments on this clonotype: Germline and junction disagree at one end, which may indicate a read error. DNA for the CDR3: TGTGCCAGCAGTTGGGGTGGCGATGAGCAGTTATTC. Amino acids: CASSWGGDEQLF. The rearrangement links TRBV6-2 or TRBV6-3 to TRBJ2-1; D unresolved. The germline CDR1 and CDR2 sequences are MNHEY and SVGEGT. This CDR3 comprises 12 residues.

This clonotype was seen once. Mismatch with germline at one junction end may stem from a read error. This rearrangement joins TRBV11-1 to TRBJ2-1; 9 bases align to TRBD2. This CDR3 region has 18 residues. Per germline, CDR1 SGHAT and CDR2 FQDESV (reference sequence). CDR3 nucleotides: TGTACCAGCAGCTTATACCGCTCCGCGGGAGGGTCCTACAATGAGCAGTCCTTC. The encoded protein is CTSSLYRSAGGSYNEQSF.

This clonotype occurred once. A read error may explain this, as a much larger clone is one base away. The CDR3 end shows no conserved phenylalanine or tryptophan, and so a read error is likely. The genes are TRBV12-3 or TRBV12-4 and TRBJ1-6; the match to TRBD1 covers 9 bases. V gave up 3 bases and J gave up 7 bases; unmatched junction bases: 4. This CDR3 contains 15 residues. The CDR3 sequence is CASSFRQGGNSPLHI. As DNA, the CDR3 is TGTGCCAGCAGTTTTCGACAGGGGGGCAATTCACCCCTCCACATT.

Remarks on this clonotype: At one end the junction does not follow the germline gene, possibly because of a read error. The chain carries TRBV6-5 and TRBJ2-5; 10 bases map to TRBD1. Germline-derived CDR1 and CDR2 are MNHEY and SVGAGI. The CDR3 extends over 13 amino acids. CDR3 DNA: TGTACCAGCAGTACTGACAGGGGGCTGGCCCAGTACTTC. Its protein product is CTSSTDRGLAQYF.

The V call is TRBV6-1, the J call TRBJ2-5; 8 positions agree with TRBD2. CDR3 size: 19 residues. Germline assignment: CDR1 MNHNS and CDR2 SASEGT. Germline trimming cut 0 bases from V and 5 bases from J; bases unmatched to any gene: 17. This CDR3 reads CASSEARPGLAGIIETQYF. CDR3 sequence (DNA): TGTGCCAGCAGTGAAGCTCGGCCGGGATTAGCGGGAATTATTGAGACCCAGTACTTC.

The sample holds one count of this clonotype. The rearrangement links TRBV11-2 to TRBJ2-7, with 8 bases aligning to TRBD2. There are 16 residues in the CDR3. CDR1 and CDR2 (germline): SGHAT, FQNNGV. J gave up 6 bases and V 9 bases, and 19 bases lay outside the gene matches. Here the CDR3 DNA reads TGTGCCAGTATCTACGGCGGGAGGACCTCGGGAAGCGAGCAGTACTTC. Encoded protein: CASIYGGRTSGSEQYF.

Comment on this clonotype: The conserved final phenylalanine or tryptophan is absent from the CDR3, which likely points to a read error. The chain recombines TRBV28 with TRBJ1-1; weak D call: TRBD1 (5 bases). The CDR3 is 18 residues long. The V and J ends lost 4 bases and 0 bases respectively, with 21 bases between them. Germline CDR1 reads MDHEN; CDR2 reads SYDVKM. CDR3 residues: CASSSPGTANSMNTEAFS. The CDR3, as DNA: TGTGCCAGCAGTTCCCCCGGGACCGCGAACAGTATGAACACTGAAGCTTTCTCT.

This clonotype was detected a few times. A read error may account for a junction end that differs from germline. This chain links TRBV4-1 with TRBJ2-7; 9 bases are a match to TRBD2. Germline CDR1 reads MGHRA; CDR2 reads YSYEKL. The CDR3 sequence is 16 residues long. In DNA form, the CDR3 reads TGCGCCAGCAGCCAAGATCGTACTAGCGGGTGTGACGAGGAGTACTTC. Translated, it gives CASSQDRTSGCDEEYF.

Only one count was recorded for this clonotype. This CDR3 fails to terminate in the conserved phenylalanine or tryptophan, so it likely reflects a read error. The V gene is TRBV4-3, the J gene TRBJ2-7; no reliable D call. The germline gives CDR1 LGHNA, CDR2 YSLEER. With 3 bases removed from V and 5 bases from J, the gap between germline ends came to 14 bases. The CDR3 consists of 14 residues. CDR3 DNA: TGCGCCAGCAGCCACATTGCCCTTTCCGACGAGCAGTACATC. Residues: CASSHIALSDEQYI.

Note on this clonotype: One junction end does not reproduce the germline sequence, and a read error may be involved. CDR3 loop: CASSLMANIEFSF. The CDR3 DNA reads as TGTGCCAGCAGCTTAATGGCAAACATTGAATTTTCCTTT. The V and J genes are TRBV11-3 and TRBJ1-1; D is unclear. CDR1 and CDR2 from the germline V gene are SGHNT and YENEEA. The length of the CDR3 is 13 residues.

This clonotype came up many times. The genes are TRBV11-2 and TRBJ2-7; D ambiguous. This CDR3 contains 15 residues. Germline V CDR1 and CDR2: SGHAT, FQNNGV. The V gene lost 0 bases and the J gene lost 5 bases, with 14 bases spanning the gap. CDR3 loop: CASSLEWWQVHEQYF. As DNA, the CDR3 is TGTGCCAGCAGCTTAGAATGGTGGCAGGTCCACGAGCAGTACTTC.

As regards this clonotype: Because it lacks the conserved phenylalanine or tryptophan at the end, this CDR3 is likely a read error. CDR3 bases: TGTGCCAGCAGCCACCATATTGCAGGGTCCAGAGGTGAGCAGTTCTTA. Amino acid sequence: CASSHHIAGSRGEQFL. V and J are TRBV4-2 and TRBJ2-1; TRBD1 is a possible D gene (5 bases). Germline assignment: CDR1 LGHNA and CDR2 YNFKEQ. V lost 3 bases and J 9 bases, leaving 21 bases between the germline ends. The CDR3 contains 16 residues.

This clonotype is deemed medium-sized. A read error may produce the germline difference seen at one junction end. The chain couples TRBV29-1 to TRBJ2-7; a possible D gene is TRBD1 (6 bases). Germline loops: CDR1 SQVTM, CDR2 ANQGSEA. This CDR3 region has 13 residues. Written as DNA, the CDR3 is TGCAGCGTTGAACAGGGGTCCGTCCCCCGACGGGACTTC. The encoded protein is CSVEQGSVPRRDF.

This clonotype was counted at least ten times. This sequence joins TRBV10-3 and TRBJ2-7; 8 bases agree with TRBD1. Germline V gene sequence: CDR1 ENHRY, CDR2 SYGVKD. V shed 5 bases and J 3 bases; nucleotides not matched to a gene: 12. CDR3 size: 16 residues. Here the CDR3 reads CAISPASGTGIYEQYF. For the CDR3, the DNA is TGTGCCATCAGTCCCGCCTCCGGGACAGGAATCTACGAGCAGTACTTC.

Regarding this clonotype: A read error is likely, as this CDR3 ends without the conserved phenylalanine or tryptophan. This sequence joins TRBV4-3 and TRBJ2-2; 12 bases agree with TRBD2. The length of the CDR3 is 19 residues. Germline V gene lookup returns CDR1 LGHNA and CDR2 YSLEER. The DNA of the CDR3 is TGCACCAGCAGCGTGCTAGCGGGAGGGCCCCGTTCGAACACCGGGGAGCTGTTTTAT. It codes for CTSSVLAGGPRSNTGELFY.

As for this clonotype: One end of the junction fails to match germline, which may point to a read error. This chain links TRBV11-2 with TRBJ2-1; a possible D gene is TRBD1 (6 bases). The CDR3 covers 15 residues. Germline CDR1 reads SGHAT; CDR2 reads FQNNGV. CDR3: CVSSLGGLDYNGQFF. The CDR3 coding sequence is TGTGTCAGCAGTTTAGGGGGTCTAGACTACAATGGGCAGTTCTTC.

Details on this clonotype: Just one base apart from a much larger clone, this may be a read error. This chain connects TRBV11-3 to TRBJ2-1, with 8 bases aligning to TRBD2. The CDR3 has 15 amino acids. The germline gives CDR1 SGHNT, CDR2 YENEEA. The CDR3 here is CAGSSTGTRSNEQFF. In nucleotides, the CDR3 is TGTGCCGGCAGCTCAACCGGGACTAGAAGCAATGAGCAGTTCTTC. The variable domain in full, with the rest retrieved from reference TRBV11-3 and TRBJ2-1, is EAGVVQSPRYKIIEKKQPVAFWCNPISGHNTLYWYLQNLGQGPELLIRYENEEAVDDSQLPKDRFSAERLKGVDSTLKIQPAELGDSAVYLCAGSSTGTRSNEQFFGPGTRLTVL.

This clonotype was detected many times. Compared with germline, one end of the junction differs, possibly owing to a read error. J is TRBJ2-1 and V is TRBV11-2; D may match TRBD1 or TRBD2 (6 bases each). CDR1 is SGHAT, CDR2 FQNNGV, per germline. The CDR3 sequence is 15 residues long. The CDR3 spells CASSLRGTSTNVQFF. The CDR3 region has the DNA TGTGCCAGCAGCTTAAGGGGGACTTCCACCAATGTGCAGTTCTTC.

There are a few counts of this clonotype. Here the CDR3 omits its conserved ending phenylalanine or tryptophan, so a read error is the likely source. This sequence joins TRBV24-1 and TRBJ1-1; 9 bases line up with TRBD1. The CDR3 sequence is 14 residues long. The J segment lost 5 bases and the V segment lost 6 bases, leaving 6 bases of the junction unmatched. Per germline, CDR1 KGHDR and CDR2 SFDVKD. The CDR3 loop is CATSSGTGSTEAFL. The CDR3 region has the DNA TGTGCCACCAGTTCCGGGACAGGGAGTACTGAAGCTTTCCTT.

With regard to this clonotype: The conserved closing phenylalanine or tryptophan is absent in this CDR3, likely reflecting a read error. The rearrangement links TRBV5-4 to TRBJ2-2; D gene unclear. V dropped 5 bases and J dropped 9 bases, with 17 bases sitting between them. The CDR3 loop spans 14 amino acids. The germline V gene has CDR1 SGHNT and CDR2 YYREEE (reference sequence). The CDR3 is CASSPVDTLRELFS. The DNA of the CDR3 is TGTGCCAGCAGTCCCGTCGACACTCTTAGGGAGCTGTTTTCT.

With regard to this clonotype: At one boundary the junction diverges from the germline segment, which might be a read error. This sequence joins TRBV6-6 and TRBJ2-3; D uncertain. From germline, CDR1 is MNHNY and CDR2 SVGAGI (reference sequence). CDR3 length: 17 amino acids. CDR3 nucleotides: TGTGCCGGCAGTTACCAGACCGGACCTCGACGCACAGACACTCAGTATTTT. Translating it yields CAGSYQTGPRRTDTQYF.

A word on this clonotype: Germline and junction disagree at one end, which may indicate a read error. V and J are TRBV11-2 and TRBJ2-3; 13 positions match TRBD2. CDR3 size: 15 residues. CDR1 is SGHAT and CDR2 is FQNNGV in the germline V gene. The CDR3 DNA follows: TGTGCCAGCAGCTTGGGACTAGCGGGACCAGATACGCTGTATTTT. Its protein product is CASSLGLAGPDTLYF.

This chain uses TRBV4-2 with TRBJ1-6; the D is unclear. Trimming left V 1 base short and J 13 bases short, with 17 bases between. CDR1 is LGHNA and CDR2 is YNFKEQ in the germline V gene. The CDR3 totals 15 residues. Here the CDR3 DNA reads TGTGCCAGCAGCCAAGGTATCACCGCCGTTCGTCCCCTCCACTTT. Its translation: CASSQGITAVRPLHF.

This rearrangement joins TRBV7-8 to TRBJ2-3; 7 nucleotides match TRBD2. CDR1 and CDR2 from the germline V gene are SGHVS and FQNEAQ. The CDR3 extends over 19 amino acids. The CDR3 nucleotides are TGTGACAACAGCTACGGTGGGGGGGTGGGATCATCAGGCACAGATACGCAGTATTTT. Protein: CDNSYGGGVGSSGTDTQYF.

To note about this clonotype: A much more abundant neighbour one base away suggests this may be a read error. The rearrangement links TRBV11-3 to TRBJ2-1, with D perhaps matching TRBD2 (6 bases). Between the trimmed V and J ends, which lost 2 bases and 9 bases, there was a span of 17 bases. The CDR3 sequence is 15 residues long. Germline CDR1 SGHNT, CDR2 YENEEA. This CDR3 reads CASSLRTTGSPEQFF. The CDR3 nucleotides read TGTGCCAGCAGCTTAAGGACTACCGGGAGTCCTGAGCAGTTCTTC.